This T cell receptor (beta chain) was captured in a study of shared clonotypes between healthy human individuals. Study in general: Donor composition was two women and three men, aged 18 to 49. Findings and caveats of the study: It was observed that 5% to 6% of naive CD4 clonotypes were shared across several donors.

CDR3 size: 14 residues. Germline V gene data show CDR1 as SQVTM and CDR2 as ANQGSEA. V was shortened by 6 bases and J by 7 bases, with 21 bases between the two germline ends. In its sample, this clone was seen a few times. Its target is not known. Produced via immunoSEQ multiplex PCR; TCRdb's table is partial and in-frame only. Among 300,000 or so clones, about 74% were seen once, and the ten largest hold about 9.3%. CD45RA-negative memory and CD45RA+ naive subsets were split from the CD4+ cells. The V and J genes are TRBV29-1 and TRBJ1-2; perhaps TRBD1 as D (6 bases). This clonotype was sampled from a man aged 30 to 45 in good health. Input material: memory CD4+ T cells sorted from blood. Subset specified: CD45RA-negative fraction. In nucleotides, the CDR3 is TGCAGCGTCGGCGGCTTAGGGACACGGGTTGGCTACACCTTC. Translation gives CSVGGLGTRVGYTF.